This TCR beta chain was identified during a study of CD8 T cells in Susac syndrome. Notes on the study in general: When the CD4+ T cell repertoires of patients with Susac syndrome were examined, they did not show any clonal expansion.

Points on this clonotype: Its antigen is not known.

Random-hexamer reverse transcription was applied to about 0.45 to 1 ug RNA. Amplification of TCR beta CDR3 used immunoSEQ multiplex PCR across 54 Vbeta and 13 Jbeta. Using its own MiXCR run on the immunoSEQ multiplex PCR reads, TCRdb lists one record per CDR3 protein. The table has around 170,000 distinct CDR3 sequences, roughly 95% seen once. Sequencing of TCR beta drew on CD8+ and CD4+ T cells from blood. The receptor was isolated from a human donor with Susac syndrome. Sequenced material: CD4+ T cells from PBMCs.

The CDR3 is CASTQDGSPYNEQFF. CDR3 DNA sequence: TGCGCCAGCACTCAAGACGGATCACCCTACAATGAGCAGTTCTTC. This chain links TRBV5-1 with TRBJ2-1; D is unresolved. Germline V gene sequence: CDR1 SGHRS, CDR2 YFSETQ. The CDR3 sequence is 15 residues long. V lost 6 bases and J 2 bases, leaving 15 bases between the germline ends.